The 31 T cell receptor beta chains in this list originate from one sample, sequenced in a study of shared clonotypes between healthy human individuals. The protocol was immunoSEQ multiplex PCR, while the TCRdb copy is restricted to in-frame clones and leaves out a portion. Among about 2.4 million clones listed, roughly 92% were seen once. Sequenced: naive CD4+ T cells sorted from blood. Subset reported: CD45RA+ positively selected. The receptors derive from a young man in good health.

Concerning this clone itself: In the same sample, other DNA sequences code for this CDR3. The DNA for the CDR3 is TGTGCCTGGAGTACAGGAGCAACCTATGGCTACACCTTC. It yields the protein CAWSTGATYGYTF. The chain is built from TRBV30 and TRBJ1-2; the D gene is possibly TRBD1 (5 bases). Trimming removed 2 bases at V and 4 bases at J, with 11 bases between. The length of the CDR3 is 13 residues. Germline-derived CDR1 and CDR2 are GTSNPN and SVGIG (reference sequence).

The genes are TRBV6-4 and TRBJ2-1; TRBD1 is a possible D gene (5 bases). Trimming took 3 bases from V and 2 from J, leaving 8 bases between them. The CDR3 totals 14 residues. The V gene's germline CDR1 is MRHNA and CDR2 SNTAGT. For the CDR3, the DNA is TGTGCCAGCAGTGAGCAGGGCGCCTACAATGAGCAGTTCTTC. Its translation: CASSEQGAYNEQFF.

The chain employs TRBV25-1 and TRBJ2-3; weak D call: TRBD1 (5 bases). This CDR3 has 17 residues. Germline CDR1 is MGHDK and CDR2 is SYGVNS. With 1 base removed from V and 0 bases from J, the gap between germline ends came to 14 bases. The CDR3 sequence is CASSEFEGAASTDTQYF. CDR3 DNA: TGTGCCAGCAGTGAATTTGAAGGGGCAGCTAGCACAGATACGCAGTATTTT.

V usage is TRBV2 and J usage is TRBJ2-7; D might be TRBD2 (5 bases). The germline V and J ends were trimmed by 7 bases and 9 bases, with 16 bases remaining between them. This CDR3 contains 12 residues. Germline V gives CDR1 SNHLY, CDR2 FYNNEI. Written as DNA, the CDR3 is TGTGCCAGCAACCAGATGGGGAGCGGGCAGTACTTC. Residues: CASNQMGSGQYF.

In regard to this clone: The sample carries other DNA sequences with the same CDR3. The chain recombines TRBV5-1 with TRBJ2-7, with TRBD1 as a possible D gene (6 bases). Germline V gene data show CDR1 as SGHRS and CDR2 as YFSETQ. Trimming took 4 bases from V and 2 from J, leaving 10 bases between them. The CDR3 has 13 amino acids. CDR3 nucleotide sequence: TGCGCCAGCAGCGGGGGCAGGACCTACGAGCAGTACTTC. It specifies CASSGGRTYEQYF.

The chain employs TRBV21-1 and TRBJ2-7. TRBV21-1 is a pseudogene locus. This CDR3 contains 12 residues. CDR3 nucleotides: TGTGCCAGCAGCGCTATAAGGGTTCCACAGTACTTC. This encodes CASSAIRVPQYF.

The chain couples TRBV4-3 to TRBJ1-1; D is ambiguous. The CDR3 sequence is 15 residues long. The V end lost 0 bases, the J end lost 0 bases, and 8 bases lay between the germline ends. Germline CDR1 and CDR2: LGHNA and YSLEER. The CDR3 is CASSQDSEVNTEAFF. The CDR3 region has the DNA TGCGCCAGCAGCCAAGATTCGGAGGTGAACACTGAAGCTTTCTTT.

This sequence joins TRBV19 and TRBJ1-6; 7 bases are shared with TRBD1. The V and J ends lost 3 bases and 0 bases, in that order; junction bases with no gene match: 11. This CDR3 has 19 residues. Germline V gene lookup returns CDR1 LNHDA and CDR2 SQIVND (reference sequence). CDR3 sequence: CASSIPSTGDPSYNSPLHF. For the CDR3, the DNA is TGTGCCAGTAGTATCCCGTCTACAGGGGACCCCTCCTATAATTCACCCCTCCACTTT.

Notes on this clone: One end of the junction is discordant with germline, which a read error may explain. The chain links TRBV18 to TRBJ2-3; TRBD2 matches at 8 bases. In germline, CDR1 is KGHSH, CDR2 LQKENI. The CDR3 spans 16 residues. The CDR3 reads CASSPPGGGLTDTQYF. The CDR3, as DNA: TGTGCCAGCTCCCCACCGGGCGGGGGGCTCACAGATACGCAGTATTTT. The whole variable domain, remainder taken from reference TRBV18 and TRBJ2-3, is NAGVMQNPRHLVRRRGQEARLRCSPMKGHSHVYWYRQLPEEGLKFMVYLQKENIIDESGMPKERFSAEFPKEGPSILRIQQVVRGDSAAYFCASSPPGGGLTDTQYFGPGTRLTVL.

The chain uses TRBV7-6 and TRBJ1-4; maybe TRBD1 (5 bases). V was pared by 3 bases and J by 7 bases, with 12 bases between. The CDR3 is 14 amino acids. Germline V gene lookup returns CDR1 SGHVS and CDR2 FNYEAQ. The chain's CDR3 is CASSFTEGREKLFF. Here the CDR3 DNA reads TGTGCCAGCAGCTTTACAGAGGGGCGTGAAAAACTGTTTTTT.

A note on this clone: Other nucleotide sequences from this sample produce the same CDR3. V gene TRBV29-1 combines with J gene TRBJ1-3; D is uncertain. CDR3 length equals 12 residues. Trimming removed 1 base at V and 3 bases at J, with 4 bases between. Per germline, CDR1 SQVTM and CDR2 ANQGSEA. CDR3 loop: CSVEGFGNTIYF. The CDR3 DNA follows: TGCAGCGTTGAAGGGTTTGGAAACACCATATATTTT. The variable domain in full, completed from reference TRBV29-1 and TRBJ1-3, reads SAVISQKPSRDICQRGTSLTIQCQVDSQVTMMFWYRQQPGQSLTLIATANQGSEATYESGFVIDKFPISRPNLTFSTLTVSNMSPEDSSIYLCSVEGFGNTIYFGEGSWLTVV.

V and J are TRBV29-1 and TRBJ1-1; D might be TRBD1 (5 bases). CDR3 length: 14 residues. In germline, CDR1 is SQVTM, CDR2 ANQGSEA. V lost 7 bases and J 2 bases, leaving 17 bases between the germline ends. In DNA, the CDR3 is TGCAGCGCTTTGGACGGCACAGGAAACACTGAAGCTTTCTTT. Translation gives CSALDGTGNTEAFF.

The rearrangement links TRBV5-4 to TRBJ1-1; D is undetermined. Trimming removed 2 bases from V and 1 base from J, with 6 bases in between. CDR3 length: 13 amino acids. CDR1 SGHNT and CDR2 YYREEE come from the germline V gene (reference sequence). Here the CDR3 DNA reads TGTGCCAGCAGCTTTAGCCAGAACACTGAAGCTTTCTTT. This sequence encodes CASSFSQNTEAFF.

This chain connects TRBV12-2 to TRBJ1-5; the table's D gene call, TRBD1, was not cross checked with the DNA. TRBV12-2 is a listed pseudogene. This CDR3 has 13 residues. The CDR3 protein is CASRNDSNQPQHF. CDR3 sequence (DNA): TGTGCAAGTCGCAATGACAGTAATCAGCCCCAGCATTTT.

The chain links TRBV10-2 to TRBJ1-2, with 7 bases aligning to TRBD1. Germline values: CDR1 WSHSY, CDR2 SAAADI. This CDR3 comprises 15 residues. J gave up 1 base and V 6 bases, and 8 bases lay outside the gene matches. In nucleotides, the CDR3 is TGCGCCAGCAGCCTAGGGACAGATCATAACTATGGCTACACCTTC. This sequence encodes CASSLGTDHNYGYTF.

The V and J genes are TRBV2 and TRBJ1-1; D gene uncertain. There are 12 residues in the CDR3. Germline CDR1 is SNHLY and CDR2 is FYNNEI. The ends were cut back, 0 bases at V and 7 bases at J, with 6 bases in the middle. CDR3 sequence: CASSEARGEAFF. The DNA of the CDR3 is TGTGCCAGCAGTGAAGCCCGCGGTGAAGCTTTCTTT.

The chain couples TRBV19 to TRBJ1-4, with D possibly matching TRBD1 (6 bases). Per the germline V gene, CDR1 is LNHDA and CDR2 is SQIVND (reference sequence). V was clipped by 5 bases and J by 0 bases, with 16 bases between them. This CDR3 is 17 amino acids long. The CDR3 DNA sequence: TGTGCCAGTAGTCTACCGACAGGACGTGCAACTAATGAAAAACTGTTTTTT. It translates to CASSLPTGRATNEKLFF.

This rearrangement joins TRBV6-1 to TRBJ1-3; TRBD1 might be the D (6 bases). Per the germline V gene, CDR1 is MNHNS and CDR2 is SASEGT. Trimming took off 0 bases at V and 0 bases at J, with 21 bases between the two ends. The CDR3 spans 20 residues. The CDR3: CASSEATGLGVVSSGNTIYF. The CDR3 DNA sequence: TGTGCCAGCAGTGAAGCCACAGGGCTCGGTGTGGTCAGCTCTGGAAACACCATATATTTT.

The CDR3 bases are TGTGCCAGCAGTCCCTCCGACAGGCCCGTGGGGTACGAGCAGTACTTC. This encodes CASSPSDRPVGYEQYF. The J gene is TRBJ2-7, the V gene TRBV27; tentative D call: TRBD1 (6 bases). This CDR3 contains 16 residues. V lost 5 bases, J lost 4 bases, and 21 bases lay in between. CDR1 MNHEY and CDR2 SMNVEV come from the germline V gene (reference sequence).

The rearrangement links TRBV29-1 to TRBJ2-5; TRBD1 matches at 7 bases. There are 15 residues in the CDR3. Germline CDR1 SQVTM, CDR2 ANQGSEA. Trimming at V came to 0 bases and at J to 7 bases, leaving 11 bases not matched to a gene. The CDR3 DNA reads as TGCAGCGTTGAAGATCCGGGACAGATAAGAGGGACCCAGTACTTC. Amino acid sequence: CSVEDPGQIRGTQYF.

V gene TRBV27 combines with J gene TRBJ1-5; possibly TRBD1 for D (5 bases). In germline, CDR1 is MNHEY, CDR2 SMNVEV (reference sequence). The CDR3 sequence is 13 residues long. Trimming took 5 bases from V and 4 from J, leaving 9 bases between them. Written as DNA, the CDR3 is TGTGCCAGCAGTAATTCAGGGAATCAGCCCCAGCATTTT. The encoded protein is CASSNSGNQPQHF.

Of note for this clone: The sample carries other DNA sequences with the same CDR3. The chain couples TRBV5-1 to TRBJ2-7; D is undetermined. The V gene's germline CDR1 is SGHRS and CDR2 YFSETQ. The CDR3 is made up of 11 amino acids. Trimming stripped 4 bases from V and 4 bases from J, with 6 bases between. The CDR3 DNA reads TGCGCCAGCAGCCCAGGATACGAGCAGTACTTC. It codes for CASSPGYEQYF.

Comment on this clone: This sample also contains other DNA sequences that code for the same CDR3. The chain uses TRBV5-1 and TRBJ2-7, with D uncertain. Germline values: CDR1 SGHRS, CDR2 YFSETQ. The V end lost 4 bases, the J end lost 3 bases, and 5 bases lay between the germline ends. This CDR3 spans 11 amino acids. CDR3 region: CASSRDYEQYF. In nucleotides, the CDR3 is TGCGCCAGCAGCAGGGACTACGAGCAGTACTTC.

V usage is TRBV10-3 and J usage is TRBJ1-3; D not certain. This CDR3 contains 16 residues. CDR1 is ENHRY and CDR2 is SYGVKD in the germline V gene. V gave up 1 base and J gave up 0 bases, with 10 bases separating them. CDR3 sequence reads: CAISELGASSGNTIYF. CDR3 nucleotide sequence: TGTGCCATCAGTGAGTTGGGTGCGAGCTCTGGAAACACCATATATTTT.

Notes on this clone: Mismatch with germline at one junction end may stem from a read error. Different DNA sequences within this sample yield the same CDR3. The chain links TRBV29-1 to TRBJ2-7, with TRBD2 matching 9 bases. Germline V gene sequence: CDR1 SQVTM, CDR2 ANQGSEA. The CDR3 spans 12 residues. CDR3 in DNA: TGCAGCGTCGAAGCGGGGGGCTACGAGCAGTACTTC. Translated, it gives CSVEAGGYEQYF.

This CDR3 is CAWVYSTGGVFF. The CDR3 region has the DNA TGTGCCTGGGTTTATTCGACAGGGGGTGTTTTCTTT. The rearrangement joins TRBV30 to TRBJ1-1; 9 nucleotides agree with TRBD1. The V and J ends lost 5 bases and 13 bases, in that order; junction bases with no gene match: 11. There are 12 residues in the CDR3. Germline CDR1 is GTSNPN and CDR2 is SVGIG (reference sequence).

The chain has TRBV7-8 and TRBJ2-2, with 8 bases fitting TRBD2. The CDR3 runs 19 residues. CDR1 SGHVS and CDR2 FQNEAQ come from the germline V gene. V lost 1 base to trimming and J lost 6 bases; unmatched junction nucleotides: 16. CDR3 sequence reads: CASSLVVGRAGLWSGELFF. The CDR3 bases are TGTGCCAGCAGCTTAGTAGTCGGGAGGGCAGGGCTTTGGTCCGGGGAGCTGTTTTTT.

This chain uses TRBV5-6 with TRBJ2-3; weak D call: TRBD1 (5 bases). Germline assignment: CDR1 SGHDT and CDR2 YYEEEE. V was clipped by 2 bases and J by 4 bases, with 14 bases between them. CDR3 length equals 15 residues. The CDR3 region is CASSLSRWGADTQYF. The CDR3 region has the DNA TGTGCCAGCAGCTTAAGTCGTTGGGGCGCAGATACGCAGTATTTT.

A word on this clone: A much bigger clone sits one base away, suggesting this may be a read error. The same CDR3 also results from other DNA sequences found in this sample. The chain recombines TRBV11-2 with TRBJ2-5; no definite D call. The CDR3 extends over 11 amino acids. Germline assignment: CDR1 SGHAT and CDR2 FQNNGV. V was pared by 3 bases and J by 5 bases, with 4 bases between. The CDR3 spells CASSLGETQYF. Written as DNA, the CDR3 is TGTGCCAGCAGCTTGGGCGAGACCCAGTACTTC.

This chain links TRBV5-8 with TRBJ1-1, with unresolved D. V was cut by 4 bases and J by 0 bases, with 16 bases left in between. Germline CDR1 SGHTS, CDR2 YDEGEE. This CDR3 is 16 amino acids long. The CDR3 region has the DNA TGTGCCAGCAGCCCTACACGGGCGAAACTGAACACTGAAGCTTTCTTT. This encodes CASSPTRAKLNTEAFF.

The V and J genes are TRBV29-1 and TRBJ1-4, with D possibly TRBD1 on 5 matching bases. CDR3 size: 14 residues. Trimming took 6 bases from V and 8 from J, leaving 19 bases between them. In germline, CDR1 is SQVTM, CDR2 ANQGSEA. CDR3 loop: CSVREDQGVEKLFF. The CDR3 DNA reads as TGCAGCGTGAGGGAGGACCAGGGCGTGGAAAAACTGTTTTTT.